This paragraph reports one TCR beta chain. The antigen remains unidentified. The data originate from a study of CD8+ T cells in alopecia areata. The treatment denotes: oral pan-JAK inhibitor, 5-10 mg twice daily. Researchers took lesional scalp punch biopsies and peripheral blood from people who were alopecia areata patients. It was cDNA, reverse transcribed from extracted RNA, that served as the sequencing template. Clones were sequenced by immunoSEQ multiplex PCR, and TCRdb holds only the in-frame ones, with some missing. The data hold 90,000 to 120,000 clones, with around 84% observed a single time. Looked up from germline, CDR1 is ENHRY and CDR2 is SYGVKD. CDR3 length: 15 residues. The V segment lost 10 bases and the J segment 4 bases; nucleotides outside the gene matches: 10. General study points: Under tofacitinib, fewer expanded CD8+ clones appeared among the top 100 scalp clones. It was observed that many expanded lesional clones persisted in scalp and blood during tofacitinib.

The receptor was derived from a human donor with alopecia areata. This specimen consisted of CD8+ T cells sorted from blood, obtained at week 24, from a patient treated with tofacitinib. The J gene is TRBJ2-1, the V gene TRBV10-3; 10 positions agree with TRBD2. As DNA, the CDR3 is TGTGCCACTGTTTCTAGCGGGGGATTTTACAATGAGCAGTTCTTC. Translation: CATVSSGGFYNEQFF.